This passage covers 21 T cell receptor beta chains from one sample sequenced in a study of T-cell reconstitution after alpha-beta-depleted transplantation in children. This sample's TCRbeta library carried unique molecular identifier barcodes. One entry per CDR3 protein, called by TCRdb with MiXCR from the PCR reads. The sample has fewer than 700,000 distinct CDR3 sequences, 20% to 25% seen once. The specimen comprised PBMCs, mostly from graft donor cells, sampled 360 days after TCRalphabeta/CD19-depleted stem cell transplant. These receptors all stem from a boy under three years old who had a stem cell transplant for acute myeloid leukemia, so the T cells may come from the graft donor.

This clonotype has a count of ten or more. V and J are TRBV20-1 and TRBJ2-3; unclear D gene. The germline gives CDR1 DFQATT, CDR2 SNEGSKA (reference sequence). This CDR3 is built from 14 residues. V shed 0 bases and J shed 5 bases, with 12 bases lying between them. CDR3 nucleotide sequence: TGCAGTGCTAGAGATTGGCCTAGACAAGATACGCAGTATTTT. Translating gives CSARDWPRQDTQYF.

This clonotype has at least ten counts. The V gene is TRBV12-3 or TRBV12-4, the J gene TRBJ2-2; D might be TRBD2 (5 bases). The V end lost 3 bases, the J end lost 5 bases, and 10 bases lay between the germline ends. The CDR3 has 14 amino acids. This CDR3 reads CASSFRDITGELFF. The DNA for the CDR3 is TGTGCCAGCAGTTTCCGGGATATTACCGGGGAGCTGTTTTTT.

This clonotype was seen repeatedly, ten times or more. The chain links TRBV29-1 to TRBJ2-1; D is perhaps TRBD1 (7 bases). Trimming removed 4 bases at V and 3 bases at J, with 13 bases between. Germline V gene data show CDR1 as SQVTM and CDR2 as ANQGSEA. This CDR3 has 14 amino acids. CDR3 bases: TGCAGCGTTGCTGACAGGGAGGTCTACAATGAGCAGTTCTTC. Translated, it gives CSVADREVYNEQFF.

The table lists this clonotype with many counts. The CDR3 protein is CASSTAATLMHNEQFF. The CDR3 DNA is TGTGCCAGCAGCACAGCCGCTACCTTAATGCACAATGAGCAGTTCTTC. The V gene is TRBV7-9, the J gene TRBJ2-1; D uncertain. The CDR3 is 16 amino acids. Germline V lookup: CDR1 SEHNR, CDR2 FQNEAQ (reference sequence). The germline V and J ends were trimmed by 5 bases and 5 bases, with 19 bases remaining between them.

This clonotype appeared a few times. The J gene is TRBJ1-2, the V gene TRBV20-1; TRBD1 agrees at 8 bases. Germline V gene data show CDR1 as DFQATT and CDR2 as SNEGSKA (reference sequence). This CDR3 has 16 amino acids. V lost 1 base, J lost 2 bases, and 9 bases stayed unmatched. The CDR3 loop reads CSARGGDRGLNYGYTF. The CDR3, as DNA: TGCAGTGCTAGAGGGGGCGACAGGGGTTTGAACTATGGCTACACCTTC.

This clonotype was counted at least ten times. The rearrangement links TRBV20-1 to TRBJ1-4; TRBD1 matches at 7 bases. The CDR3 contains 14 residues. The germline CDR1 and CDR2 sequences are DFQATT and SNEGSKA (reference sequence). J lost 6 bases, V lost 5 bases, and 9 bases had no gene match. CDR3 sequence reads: CSAHTTGVYEKLFF. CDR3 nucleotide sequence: TGCAGTGCTCATACAACAGGGGTTTATGAAAAACTGTTTTTT.

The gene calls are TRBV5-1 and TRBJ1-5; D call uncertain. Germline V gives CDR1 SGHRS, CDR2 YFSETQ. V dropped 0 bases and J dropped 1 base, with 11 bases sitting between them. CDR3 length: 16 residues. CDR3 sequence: CASSLDGVGSNQPQHF. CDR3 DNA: TGCGCCAGCAGCTTGGACGGGGTCGGAAGCAATCAGCCCCAGCATTTT.

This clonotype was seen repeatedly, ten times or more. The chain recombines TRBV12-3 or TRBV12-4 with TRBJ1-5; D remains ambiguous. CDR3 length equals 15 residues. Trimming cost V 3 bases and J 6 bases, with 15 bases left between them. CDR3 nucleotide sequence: TGTGCCAGCAGTTTTCAGGAGACTCGGGGTCAGCCCCAGCATTTT. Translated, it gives CASSFQETRGQPQHF.

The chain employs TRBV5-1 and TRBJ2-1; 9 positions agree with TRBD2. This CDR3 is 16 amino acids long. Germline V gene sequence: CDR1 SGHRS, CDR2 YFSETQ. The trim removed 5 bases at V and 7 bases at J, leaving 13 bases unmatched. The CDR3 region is CASSVIAGAEGNEQFF. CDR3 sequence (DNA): TGCGCCAGCAGTGTAATAGCGGGGGCCGAGGGGAATGAGCAGTTCTTC.

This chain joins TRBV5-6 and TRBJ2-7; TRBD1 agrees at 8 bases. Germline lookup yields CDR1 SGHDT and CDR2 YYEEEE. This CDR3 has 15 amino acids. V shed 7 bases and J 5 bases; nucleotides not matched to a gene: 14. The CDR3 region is CASQEGQGAFDEQYF. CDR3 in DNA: TGTGCCAGCCAAGAGGGGCAGGGGGCGTTCGACGAGCAGTACTTC.

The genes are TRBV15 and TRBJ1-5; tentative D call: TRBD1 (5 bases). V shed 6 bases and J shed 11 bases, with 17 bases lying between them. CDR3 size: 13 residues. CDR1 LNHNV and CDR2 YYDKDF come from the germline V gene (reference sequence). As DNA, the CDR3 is TGTGCCACCAGGGATCCAGGGTTGGCCGCCCAGCATTTT. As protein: CATRDPGLAAQHF.

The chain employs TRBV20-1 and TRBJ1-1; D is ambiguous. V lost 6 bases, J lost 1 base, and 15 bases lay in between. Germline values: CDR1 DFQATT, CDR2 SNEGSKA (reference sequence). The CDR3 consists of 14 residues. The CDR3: CSAFYRGPNTEAFF. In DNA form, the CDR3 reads TGCAGTGCCTTCTACAGAGGTCCGAACACTGAAGCTTTCTTT.

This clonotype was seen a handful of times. DNA of the CDR3: TGCAGTGCGGCACCCGGCGGATCGGATGCGGATCAGCCCCAGCATTTT. It translates to CSAAPGGSDADQPQHF. The chain combines TRBV20-1 with TRBJ1-5; D gene ambiguous. The V gene's germline CDR1 is DFQATT and CDR2 SNEGSKA (reference sequence). The CDR3 has 16 residues. V was pared by 6 bases and J by 5 bases, with 23 bases between.

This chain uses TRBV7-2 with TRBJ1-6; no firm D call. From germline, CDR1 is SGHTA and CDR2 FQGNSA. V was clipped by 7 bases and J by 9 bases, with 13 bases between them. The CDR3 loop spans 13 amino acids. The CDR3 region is CASTLGLSSPLHF. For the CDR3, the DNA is TGTGCCAGCACCTTGGGATTAAGTTCACCCCTCCACTTT.

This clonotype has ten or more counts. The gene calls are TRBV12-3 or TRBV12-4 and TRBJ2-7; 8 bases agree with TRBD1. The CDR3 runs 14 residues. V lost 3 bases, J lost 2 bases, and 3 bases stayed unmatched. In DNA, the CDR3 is TGTGCCAGCAGTTTTGGGACAGGCACCTACGAGCAGTACTTC. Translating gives CASSFGTGTYEQYF.

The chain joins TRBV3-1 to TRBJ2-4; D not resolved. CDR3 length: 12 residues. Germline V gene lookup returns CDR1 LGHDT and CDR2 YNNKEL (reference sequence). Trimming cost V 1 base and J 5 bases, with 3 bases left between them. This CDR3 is CASSQAENIQYF. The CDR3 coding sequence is TGTGCCAGCAGCCAAGCGGAAAACATTCAGTACTTC.

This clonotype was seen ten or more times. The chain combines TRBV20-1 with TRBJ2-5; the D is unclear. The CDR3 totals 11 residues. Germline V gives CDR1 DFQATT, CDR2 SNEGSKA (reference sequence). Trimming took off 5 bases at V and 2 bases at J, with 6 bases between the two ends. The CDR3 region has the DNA TGCAGTGCTGAGGTTCAAGAGACCCAGTACTTC. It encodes CSAEVQETQYF.

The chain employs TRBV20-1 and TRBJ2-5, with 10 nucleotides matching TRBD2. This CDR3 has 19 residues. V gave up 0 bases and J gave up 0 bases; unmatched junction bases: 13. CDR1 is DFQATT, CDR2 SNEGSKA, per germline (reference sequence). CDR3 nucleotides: TGCAGTGCTAGAGATCTTCTGGCTAGCGGGGGCCTGTACCAAGAGACCCAGTACTTC. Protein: CSARDLLASGGLYQETQYF.

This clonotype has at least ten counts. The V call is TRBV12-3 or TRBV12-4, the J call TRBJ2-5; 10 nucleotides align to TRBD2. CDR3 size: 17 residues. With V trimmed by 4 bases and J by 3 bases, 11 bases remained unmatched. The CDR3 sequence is CASSWGFTSGVKETQYF. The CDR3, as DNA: TGTGCCAGCAGTTGGGGCTTTACTAGCGGGGTTAAAGAGACCCAGTACTTC.

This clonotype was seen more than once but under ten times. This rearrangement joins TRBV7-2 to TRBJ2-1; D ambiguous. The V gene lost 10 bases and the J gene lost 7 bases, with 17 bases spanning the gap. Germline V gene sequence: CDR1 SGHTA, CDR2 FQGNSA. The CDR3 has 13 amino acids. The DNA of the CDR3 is TGTGCCATGGCTCGGGCCCCTTTGAATGAGCAGTTCTTC. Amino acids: CAMARAPLNEQFF.

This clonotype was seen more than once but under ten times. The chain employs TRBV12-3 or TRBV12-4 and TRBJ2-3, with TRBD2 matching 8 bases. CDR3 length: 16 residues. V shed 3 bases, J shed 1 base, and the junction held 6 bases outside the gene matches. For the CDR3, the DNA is TGTGCCAGCAGTTTTCGGGGGGGCGGTGGCACAGATACGCAGTATTTT. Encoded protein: CASSFRGGGGTDTQYF.